There are many counts of the clone carrying this T cell receptor (beta chain). TCRdb analysed the RT-PCR reads with MiXCR anew, one entry per CDR3 protein. The sample carries more than 550,000 distinct CDR3 sequences, approximately 15% recorded once. Germline lookup yields CDR1 MNHEY and CDR2 SVGEGT. The CDR3 runs 18 residues. V lost 2 bases to trimming and J lost 0 bases; unmatched junction nucleotides: 10. This TCR came from a female donor in good health, serving as a healthy control. The chain couples TRBV6-2 or TRBV6-3 to TRBJ2-7, with 10 bases aligning to TRBD2. The specimen sequenced was memory CD4+ T cells from blood. The CDR3: CASSYVVTSGIFSYEQYF. CDR3 in DNA: TGTGCCAGCAGTTACGTCGTAACTAGCGGGATATTCTCCTACGAGCAGTACTTC.